Listed here are 13 T cell receptor beta chains from one sample, sequenced in a study of cytomegalovirus exposure and HLA in healthy donors. It was with 60 Vbeta and 13 Jbeta primers that the PCR ran. Clones were sequenced by immunoSEQ multiplex PCR, and TCRdb holds only the in-frame ones, with some missing. The repertoire holds around 49,000 clones, with around three quarters as singletons. The specimen was PBMCs. The receptors here all came from a man aged 30 to 39 in good health and CMV-seropositive.

There are a few counts of this clone. V usage is TRBV15 and J usage is TRBJ1-1, with 8 nucleotides matching TRBD1. This CDR3 contains 14 residues. Trimming at V came to 0 bases and at J to 8 bases, leaving 5 bases not matched to a gene. The germline V gene encodes CDR1 LNHNV and CDR2 YYDKDF (reference sequence). The CDR3 is CATSRDRTGSEAFF. The CDR3 DNA sequence: TGTGCCACCAGCAGAGATCGGACAGGGTCGGAAGCTTTCTTT. Supplemented by reference TRBV15 and TRBJ1-1, the full variable domain reads DAMVIQNPRYQVTQFGKPVTLSCSQTLNHNVMYWYQQKSSQAPKLLFHYYDKDFNNEADTPDNFQSRRPNTSFCFLDIRSPGLGDTAMYLCATSRDRTGSEAFFGQGTRLTVV.

The CDR3 loop is CASSESRTGDSPLHF. As DNA, the CDR3 is TGCGCCAGCAGTGAGTCGAGGACAGGGGACTCACCCCTCCACTTT. The J gene is TRBJ1-6, the V gene TRBV10-1; 9 bases are a match to TRBD1. Germline V lookup: CDR1 WNHNN, CDR2 SYGVQD (reference sequence). Trimming removed 0 bases from V and 10 bases from J; junction bases left unmatched: 4. This CDR3 has 15 amino acids.

The rearrangement joins TRBV7-8 to TRBJ2-3; 7 nucleotides line up with TRBD2. The CDR3 sequence is 14 residues long. The V segment lost 3 bases and the J segment 3 bases; nucleotides outside the gene matches: 3. Germline V gene lookup returns CDR1 SGHVS and CDR2 FQNEAQ. CDR3 protein: CASSFPGLTDTQYF. The DNA of the CDR3 is TGTGCCAGCAGCTTCCCGGGACTAACAGATACGCAGTATTTT.

The J gene is TRBJ1-2, the V gene TRBV5-5, with 7 bases matching TRBD1. This CDR3 has 15 residues. The ends lost 4 bases at V and 3 bases at J; junction bases unmatched: 9. Germline CDR1 SGHKS, CDR2 YYEKEE (reference sequence). The CDR3 coding sequence is TGTGCCAGCAGCGGACAACAGGGGACTTACTATGGCTACACCTTC. Translated: CASSGQQGTYYGYTF.

This chain's CDR3 is CASSLAVGAGNTIYF. DNA of the CDR3: TGCGCCAGCAGCTTGGCCGTAGGAGCTGGAAACACCATATATTTT. V usage is TRBV5-1 and J usage is TRBJ1-3; D call uncertain. The CDR3 spans 15 residues. Germline CDR1 and CDR2: SGHRS and YFSETQ. V lost 0 bases to trimming and J lost 2 bases, with 9 bases between them.

The table lists this clone with a few counts. This chain's CDR3 is CASSLAGEFHEQFF. DNA for the CDR3: TGTGCCAGCAGTTTAGCGGGGGAATTTCATGAGCAGTTCTTC. The chain has TRBV27 and TRBJ2-1; 7 positions agree with TRBD2. CDR1 and CDR2 (germline): MNHEY, SMNVEV (reference sequence). V gave up 2 bases and J gave up 8 bases; unmatched junction bases: 6. This CDR3 contains 14 residues.

The V call is TRBV2, the J call TRBJ2-7; TRBD2 is a possible D gene (5 bases). The CDR3 contains 15 residues. CDR1 SNHLY and CDR2 FYNNEI come from the germline V gene. The V end was cut by 4 bases, the J end by 0 bases, with 13 bases between. The CDR3 bases are TGTGCCAGCAGTGGGAGGCGTTCCAGCTCCTACGAGCAGTACTTC. This translates into CASSGRRSSSYEQYF.

The genes are TRBV5-1 and TRBJ2-3; 7 bases are a match to TRBD2. The germline gives CDR1 SGHRS, CDR2 YFSETQ. The junction had 12 bases not matched to a gene; V was cut back by 4 bases and J by 4 bases. The length of the CDR3 is 16 residues. The CDR3 nucleotides are TGCGCCAGCAGCACGCTACCGGGGGGAGGTTCAGATACGCAGTATTTT. It translates to CASSTLPGGGSDTQYF.

This chain links TRBV2 with TRBJ1-1; a weak D match, TRBD1 (6 bases). This CDR3 contains 12 residues. The germline V and J ends were trimmed by 8 bases and 3 bases, with 10 bases remaining between them. Germline values: CDR1 SNHLY, CDR2 FYNNEI. The CDR3 spells CASQGWDTEAFF. As DNA, the CDR3 is TGTGCCAGCCAGGGGTGGGACACTGAAGCTTTCTTT.

The chain has TRBV5-1 and TRBJ1-2, with TRBD1 matching 9 bases. The germline V gene has CDR1 SGHRS and CDR2 YFSETQ. The CDR3 sequence is 14 residues long. V shed 3 bases, J shed 2 bases, and the junction held 2 bases outside the gene matches. The CDR3, as DNA: TGCGCCAGCAGCTGGGACAGGGCCAACTATGGCTACACCTTC. This translates into CASSWDRANYGYTF.

This chain connects TRBV6-5 to TRBJ1-5, with a weak D call TRBD1 (6 bases). Germline V gene data show CDR1 as MNHEY and CDR2 as SVGAGI. Trimming stripped 5 bases from V and 6 bases from J, with 8 bases between. CDR3 length: 12 residues. CDR3 DNA: TGTGCCAGCAGTATCAGGGGTCAGCCCCAGCATTTT. This codes for CASSIRGQPQHF.

The chain couples TRBV7-3 to TRBJ1-1; D is undetermined. Trimming took off 5 bases at V and 4 bases at J, with 11 bases between the two ends. Germline V gene lookup returns CDR1 SGHTA and CDR2 FQGTGA. The CDR3 length is 13 residues. The CDR3 sequence: CASSLNPGTEAFF. For the CDR3, the DNA is TGTGCCAGCAGCCTGAACCCCGGCACTGAAGCTTTCTTT.

The chain joins TRBV27 to TRBJ2-1; D gene unclear. The germline CDR1 and CDR2 sequences are MNHEY and SMNVEV (reference sequence). Trimming took off 4 bases at V and 0 bases at J, with 10 bases between the two ends. The CDR3 loop spans 15 amino acids. CDR3 in amino acids: CASSSGGGSYNEQFF. The CDR3, as DNA: TGTGCCAGCAGTTCTGGTGGCGGCTCCTACAATGAGCAGTTCTTC.